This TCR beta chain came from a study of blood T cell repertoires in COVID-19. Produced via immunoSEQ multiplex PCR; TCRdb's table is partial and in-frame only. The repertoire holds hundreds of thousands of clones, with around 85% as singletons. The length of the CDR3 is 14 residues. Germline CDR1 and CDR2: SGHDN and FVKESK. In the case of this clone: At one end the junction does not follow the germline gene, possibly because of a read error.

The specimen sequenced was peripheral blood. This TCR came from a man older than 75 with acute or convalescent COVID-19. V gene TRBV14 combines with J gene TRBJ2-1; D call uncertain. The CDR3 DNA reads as TGTGCCAGCAGCCAAAGTCTAACCCTGGATGAGCGGTTCTTC. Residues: CASSQSLTLDERFF.